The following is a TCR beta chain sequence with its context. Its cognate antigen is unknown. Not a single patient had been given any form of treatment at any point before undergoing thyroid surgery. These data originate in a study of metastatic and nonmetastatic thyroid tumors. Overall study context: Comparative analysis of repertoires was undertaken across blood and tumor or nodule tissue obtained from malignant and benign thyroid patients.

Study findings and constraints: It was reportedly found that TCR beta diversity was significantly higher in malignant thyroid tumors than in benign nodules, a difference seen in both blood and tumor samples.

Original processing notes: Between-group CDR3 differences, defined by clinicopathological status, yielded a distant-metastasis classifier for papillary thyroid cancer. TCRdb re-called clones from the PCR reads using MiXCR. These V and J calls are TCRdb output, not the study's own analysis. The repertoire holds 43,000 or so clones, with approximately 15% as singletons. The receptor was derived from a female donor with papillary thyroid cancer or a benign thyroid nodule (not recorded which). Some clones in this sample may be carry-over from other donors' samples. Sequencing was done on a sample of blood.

CDR3 sequence: CAIGVTVNTEAFF. The CDR3 DNA sequence: TGTGCGATCGGGGTGACGGTGAACACTGAAGCTTTCTTT. The chain employs TRBV10-3 and TRBJ1-1; unclear D gene. CDR1 ENHRY and CDR2 SYGVKD come from the germline V gene. CDR3 length: 13 residues.